These T cell receptor beta chains were read from a single sample in a study of T cells after yellow fever vaccination. TCRdb passed the 5' RACE reads through MiXCR, listing each CDR3 protein once. The data contain more than 300,000 distinct CDR3 sequences, around 6.8% of them singletons. Sequencing was performed on PBMCs, taken roughly 47 days after the first yellow fever vaccination. Every receptor here comes from a man between 18 and 29 years old who received the YFV17D yellow fever vaccine. CDR3s include the opening cysteine and the closing phenylalanine or tryptophan. D genes are given only for firm matches. Size is stated for part of the rows, as once, few or many counts, or as a class when the clone is expanded.

CDR3: CASSFGTGGQVEQYF
DNA: TGTGCCAGCAGTTTTGGGACAGGGGGCCAAGTCGAGCAGTACTTC
D: TRBD1
size: few
J: TRBJ2-7
V: TRBV27

CDR3: CASSSTSGGAHEQYF
DNA: TGTGCCAGCAGTTCCACTAGCGGGGGGGCCCACGAGCAGTACTTC
D: TRBD2
size: few
J: TRBJ2-7
V: TRBV12-3/TRBV12-4

CDR3: CASGLAGVYTGELFF
DNA: TGTGCCAGCGGGCTGGCGGGGGTTTACACCGGGGAGCTGTTTTTT
D: TRBD2
size: many
J: TRBJ2-2
V: TRBV5-6

CDR3: CASSQLAGGHTDTQYF
DNA: TGTGCCAGCAGCCAGTTAGCGGGGGGCCACACAGATACGCAGTATTTT
D: TRBD2
size: NA
J: TRBJ2-3
V: TRBV7-6

CDR3: CASSYSRTSGDYEQFF
DNA: TGTGCCAGCAGTTACTCGAGGACTAGCGGGGACTATGAGCAGTTCTTC
D: TRBD2
size: NA
J: TRBJ2-1
V: TRBV6-2/TRBV6-3

CDR3: CASSQPAGGTDTQYF
DNA: TGCGCCAGCAGCCAACCAGCGGGGGGCACAGATACGCAGTATTTT
D: TRBD2
size: many
J: TRBJ2-3
V: TRBV4-1

CDR3: CASSSGRGNQETQYF
DNA: TGTGCCAGCAGCTCGGGGCGGGGGAATCAAGAGACCCAGTACTTC
D: TRBD2
size: few
J: TRBJ2-5
V: TRBV7-3

CDR3: CASSRVSGGASYEQYF
DNA: TGTGCCAGCAGCCGGGTTTCGGGGGGGGCCAGTTACGAGCAGTACTTC
D: TRBD2
size: few
J: TRBJ2-7
V: TRBV4-2

CDR3: CASSQPGGIQGGFEAFF
DNA: TGTGCCAGCAGCCAGCCAGGGGGGATACAGGGGGGGTTTGAAGCTTTCTTT
D: TRBD1
size: NA
J: TRBJ1-1
V: TRBV4-2

CDR3: CASSRTSSRSSYEQYF
DNA: TGTGCCAGCAGCCGAACTAGCTCCAGGAGCTCCTACGAGCAGTACTTC
D: NA
size: few
J: TRBJ2-7
V: TRBV7-9

CDR3: CASSFRSSGLFTDTQYF
DNA: TGTGCCAGCAGTTTTAGATCTAGCGGCCTCTTCACAGATACGCAGTATTTT
D: TRBD2
size: NA
J: TRBJ2-3
V: TRBV27

CDR3: CASSHAGQRINLNTEAFF
DNA: TGCGCCAGCAGCCACGCGGGACAGCGGATTAACTTGAACACTGAAGCTTTCTTT
D: TRBD1
size: NA
J: TRBJ1-1
V: TRBV4-3

CDR3: CASSSLDRGTDTQYF
DNA: TGTGCCAGCAGCTCCCTTGACAGGGGCACAGATACGCAGTATTTT
D: TRBD1
size: NA
J: TRBJ2-3
V: TRBV7-8

CDR3: CASSFPNSGGSYTGELFF
DNA: TGTGCCAGCAGCTTCCCCAATAGCGGGGGGTCTTACACCGGGGAGCTGTTTTTT
D: TRBD2
size: many
J: TRBJ2-2
V: TRBV7-6

CDR3: CASSATGTSGGSPNTGELFF
DNA: TGTGCCAGCAGCGCAACCGGGACTAGCGGGGGGTCTCCGAACACCGGGGAGCTGTTTTTT
D: TRBD2
size: NA
J: TRBJ2-2
V: TRBV11-2

CDR3: CASRAGGIGELFF
DNA: TGTGCCAGCAGAGCAGGGGGCATCGGGGAGCTGTTTTTT
D: TRBD1
size: NA
J: TRBJ2-2
V: TRBV6-1

CDR3: CASSVPENEQFF
DNA: TGTGCCAGCAGTGTTCCAGAAAATGAGCAGTTCTTC
D: NA
size: NA
J: TRBJ2-1
V: TRBV25-1

CDR3: CASSLVYEQYF
DNA: TGTGCCAGCAGCTTAGTCTACGAGCAGTACTTC
D: NA
size: many
J: TRBJ2-7
V: TRBV7-2

CDR3: CASSLSLASDTHYF
DNA: TGTGCCAGCAGCTTATCGCTAGCATCAGATACGCATTATTTT
D: NA
size: NA
J: TRBJ2-3
V: TRBV7-2

CDR3: CASIRAGEAFF
DNA: TGTGCCAGCATCAGGGCGGGTGAAGCTTTCTTT
D: NA
size: few
J: TRBJ1-1
V: TRBV6-5

CDR3: CASSFNAGNTEAFF
DNA: TGTGCCAGCAGTTTTAACGCGGGGAACACTGAAGCTTTCTTT
D: NA
size: NA
J: TRBJ1-1
V: TRBV12-3/TRBV12-4

CDR3: CASSYRGPQSDTQYF
DNA: TGTGCCAGCAGTTACCGGGGCCCCCAGTCAGATACGCAGTATTTT
D: NA
size: few
J: TRBJ2-3
V: TRBV6-5

CDR3: CASRQGFTEAFF
DNA: TGTGCCAGCAGACAGGGGTTCACTGAAGCTTTCTTT
D: TRBD1
size: few
J: TRBJ1-1
V: TRBV5-6